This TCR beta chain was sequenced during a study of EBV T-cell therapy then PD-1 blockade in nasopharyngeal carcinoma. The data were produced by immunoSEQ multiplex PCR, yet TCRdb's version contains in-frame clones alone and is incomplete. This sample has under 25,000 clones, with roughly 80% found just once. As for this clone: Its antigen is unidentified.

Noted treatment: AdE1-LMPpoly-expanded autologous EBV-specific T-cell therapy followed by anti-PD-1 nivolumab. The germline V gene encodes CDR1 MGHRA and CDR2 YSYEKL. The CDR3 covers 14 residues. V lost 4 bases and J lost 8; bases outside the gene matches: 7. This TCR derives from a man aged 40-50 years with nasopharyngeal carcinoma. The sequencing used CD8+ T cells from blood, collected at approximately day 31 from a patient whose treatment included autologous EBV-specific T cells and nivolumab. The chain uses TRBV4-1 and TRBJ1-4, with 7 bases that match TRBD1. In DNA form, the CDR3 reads TGCGCCAGCAGCCCAGGGGGTTCCGGGGAAAAACTGTTTTTT. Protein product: CASSPGGSGEKLFF.